This T cell receptor (beta chain) was retrieved from a study of beta chain features in type 1 diabetes. Study context: The study found patients and healthy donors alike in age, gender and cell yields.

Turning to this clone: Antigen specificity is unknown.

Every isolated RNA sample was fully reverse transcribed, so sequencing captured expressed TCRB transcripts. TCRdb's table, derived via immunoSEQ multiplex PCR, lists solely in-frame clones and lacks some. The table lists 240,000 or so clones, 20% of them singletons, with around 0.029% in the top ten. Study-level points and caveats: Patients with Type 1 diabetes showed moderately but significantly shorter TCRB CDR3s in all four CD4+ subsets. Any HLA effect on TCRB rearrangement was left unresolved by small sub-analyses.

This clonotype was obtained from a middle-aged woman with type 1 diabetes. The sample comprised naive CD4+ T cells from blood.

The CDR3 reads CASNGGSTDTQYF. The CDR3 DNA sequence: TGTGCCAGCAATGGGGGGAGCACAGATACGCAGTATTTT. This chain joins TRBV7-3 and TRBJ2-3; D may be TRBD2 (6 bases). Trimming cost V 7 bases and J 0 bases, with 8 bases left between them. CDR1 is SGHTA and CDR2 is FQGTGA in the germline V gene. The CDR3 extends over 13 amino acids.